The next 8 T cell receptor beta chains were all read from a single sample in a study of T cell changes during pregnancy in multiple sclerosis. Produced via immunoSEQ multiplex PCR; TCRdb's table is partial and in-frame only. The sample has about 76,000 clones; roughly 90% are singletons. The sequencing used peripheral blood, collected in the first trimester of pregnancy. Every receptor here comes from a female donor in good health, enrolled as a control in a pregnancy study.

The chain combines TRBV6-5 with TRBJ2-3, with TRBD2 matching 12 bases. From germline, CDR1 is MNHEY and CDR2 SVGAGI. J lost 6 bases, V lost 2 bases, and 0 bases had no gene match. The CDR3 has 14 residues. The chain's CDR3 is CASSYGLAGDTQYF. CDR3 bases: TGTGCCAGCAGTTACGGACTAGCGGGGGATACGCAGTATTTT.

The V and J genes are TRBV29-1 and TRBJ2-7; unclear D gene. Trimming pared 3 bases from V and 3 bases from J, leaving 12 bases between. The CDR3 is made up of 13 amino acids. Germline loops: CDR1 SQVTM, CDR2 ANQGSEA. The CDR3 is CSVEGPVRYEQYF. CDR3 DNA: TGCAGCGTTGAGGGCCCTGTACGCTACGAGCAGTACTTC.

The chain is built from TRBV5-8 and TRBJ2-2; the D gene is possibly TRBD1 (6 bases). CDR1 is SGHTS and CDR2 is YDEGEE in the germline V gene. V dropped 1 base and J dropped 4 bases, with 17 bases sitting between them. CDR3 size: 17 residues. The CDR3 sequence is CASSLLVQGPGTGELFF. The DNA for the CDR3 is TGTGCCAGCAGCTTGCTGGTGCAGGGGCCGGGCACCGGGGAGCTGTTTTTT.

The chain is built from TRBV5-1 and TRBJ2-5; unclear D gene. Germline CDR1 is SGHRS and CDR2 is YFSETQ. The CDR3 is made up of 14 amino acids. Trimming took 0 bases from V and 3 from J, leaving 9 bases between them. The CDR3 protein is CASSLGATEETQYF. CDR3 bases: TGCGCCAGCAGCTTGGGGGCTACCGAAGAGACCCAGTACTTC.

The chain employs TRBV29-1 and TRBJ2-7; no clear D gene. The CDR3 is 12 residues long. V was trimmed by 6 bases and J by 4 bases, leaving 13 bases between them. CDR1 SQVTM and CDR2 ANQGSEA come from the germline V gene. DNA of the CDR3: TGCAGCGTCTTCTCCTCGGGTTACGAGCAGTACTTC. It is translated as CSVFSSGYEQYF.

V and J are TRBV6-5 and TRBJ2-7; TRBD1 matches at 11 bases. The CDR3 is 16 amino acids. Germline assignment: CDR1 MNHEY and CDR2 SVGAGI. The J segment lost 7 bases and the V segment lost 0 bases, leaving 8 bases of the junction unmatched. This CDR3 reads CASSYSSGQGAREQYF. The CDR3 nucleotides read TGTGCCAGCAGTTACTCCTCAGGACAGGGGGCGAGGGAGCAGTACTTC.

The chain employs TRBV28 and TRBJ1-4; no clear D. From germline, CDR1 is MDHEN and CDR2 SYDVKM. CDR3 length: 14 residues. Trimming took 6 bases from V and 1 from J, leaving 9 bases between them. The CDR3 region is CASRQMGTNEKLFF. CDR3 DNA sequence: TGTGCCAGCAGACAGATGGGAACTAATGAAAAACTGTTTTTT.

The chain couples TRBV11-2 to TRBJ2-1, with TRBD1 as a possible D gene (5 bases). This CDR3 is 15 amino acids long. Germline V gives CDR1 SGHAT, CDR2 FQNNGV. V shed 6 bases and J shed 0 bases, with 12 bases lying between them. The CDR3 spells CASRRTLSSYNEQFF. DNA for the CDR3: TGTGCCAGCAGACGGACATTGAGCTCCTACAATGAGCAGTTCTTC.